The subject of this entry is one T cell receptor (beta chain). It has no known antigen specificity. Within one base of it there is no much larger clone, and no base qualities were kept. The immunoSEQ Assay, a bias-controlled multiplex PCR, was used to amplify TCRbeta CDR3 regions from genomic DNA. The original methods were these. The number of nucleated cells in each sample was estimated from the amplification of reference gene primers within the assay. To quantify the absolute abundance of each unique TCRbeta CDR3 rearrangement, sequence reads were collapsed and filtered. Productive Simpson clonality was computed per sample as the square root of Simpson's diversity index over productive rearrangements. Drawn from immuneACCESS, this table holds only the in-frame rearrangements with V and J called that TCRdb kept. Clones are partly lost; checked studies trace under half to an unresolved V gene and leave the rest unexplained. The D gene and trimming were derived from the DNA, and the V and J assignments and clone size from that table. The sample table shows about 140,000 clones, and approximately 78% are seen once. The ten largest clones take up approximately 4.1% of the sample.

Inclusive of the bounding cysteine and phenylalanine, the CDR3 is 14 residues long. The kept DNA is CDR3 alone, 42 bases in frame from the first base. The germline V gene sets CDR1 to SNHLY and CDR2 to FYNNEI. V and J are truncated by 7 bases and 0 bases respectively, leaving an intervening sequence of 11 bases. This entry is derived from a study of blood T cell repertoires in COVID-19 (dated by TCRdb to about 2020). Regarding the study in general: Samples from collaborators originated in the United States, Italy and Spain and spanned both the acute and convalescent phases of COVID-19. Where available, HLA class I and class II types were taken from metadata supplied by the sample provider and were not determined by assay-based typing. The samples were drawn from two sources: the first 160 participants of the ongoing ImmuneRACE study, and 1,000 to 1,500 subjects contributed by 6 global collaborators. The dataset comprised deeply sampled blood TCRbeta repertoires from subjects exposed to, actively infected with, or recovered from COVID-19. Sample metadata almost always included a de-identified subject ID, COVID-19 status, age in years and sex. The prospective study material was composed of cDNA or gDNA derived from T cells, B-cell-depleted T cells, or PBMCs. The repertoires were released in a freely available public database meant as a resource for research on the immune response to SARS-CoV-2. Here is what the overall study found, with its caveats: How much clinical and demographic metadata was included differed by source and by participant, and the metadata was provided uncurated.

The collaborating institutions used their own protocols to collect whole blood in K2EDTA tubes. Collaborator samples were shipped for TCRbeta analysis as frozen whole blood, isolated PBMCs, or DNA extracted from either sample type. The chain is made from TRBV2 and TRBJ2-3; the D gene cannot be named for sure. This TCR was recovered from a woman of 80 years or more with acute or convalescent COVID-19. The sample comprised peripheral blood. This receptor carries the CDR3 CASNPTVSTDTQYF. The bases are TGTGCCAGCAACCCAACAGTTAGCACAGATACGCAGTATTTT.